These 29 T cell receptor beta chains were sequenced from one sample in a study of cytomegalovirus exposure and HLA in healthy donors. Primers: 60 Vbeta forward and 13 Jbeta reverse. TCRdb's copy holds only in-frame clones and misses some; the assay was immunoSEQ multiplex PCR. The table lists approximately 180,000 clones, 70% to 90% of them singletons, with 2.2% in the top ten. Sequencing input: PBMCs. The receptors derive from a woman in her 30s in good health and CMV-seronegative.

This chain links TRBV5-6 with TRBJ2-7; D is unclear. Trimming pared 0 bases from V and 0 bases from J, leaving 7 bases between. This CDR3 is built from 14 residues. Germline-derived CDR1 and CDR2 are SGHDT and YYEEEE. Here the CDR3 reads CASSLGATSYEQYF. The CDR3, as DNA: TGTGCCAGCAGCTTGGGGGCCACCTCCTACGAGCAGTACTTC. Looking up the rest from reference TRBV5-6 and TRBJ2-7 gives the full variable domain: DAGVTQSPTHLIKTRGQQVTLRCSPKSGHDTVSWYQQALGQGPQFIFQYYEEEERQRGNFPDRFSGHQFPNYSSELNVNALLLGDSALYLCASSLGATSYEQYFGPGTRLTVT.

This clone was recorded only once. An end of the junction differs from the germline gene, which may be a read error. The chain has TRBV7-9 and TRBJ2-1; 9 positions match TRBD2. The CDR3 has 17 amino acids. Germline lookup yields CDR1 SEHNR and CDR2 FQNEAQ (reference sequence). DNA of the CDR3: TGTGCCAGCGGCTTAGGACTACGACTAGCGGACTACAATGAGCAGTTCTTC. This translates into CASGLGLRLADYNEQFF. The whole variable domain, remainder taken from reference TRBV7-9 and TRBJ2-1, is DTGVSQNPRHKITKRGQNVTFRCDPISEHNRLYWYRQTLGQGPEFLTYFQNEAQLEKSRLLSDRFSAERPKGSFSTLEIQRTEQGDSAMYLCASGLGLRLADYNEQFFGPGTRLTVL.

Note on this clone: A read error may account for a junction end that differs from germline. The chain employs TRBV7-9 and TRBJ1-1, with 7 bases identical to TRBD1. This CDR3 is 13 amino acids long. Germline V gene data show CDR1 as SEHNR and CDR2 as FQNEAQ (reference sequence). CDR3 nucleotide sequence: TGTTCCAGCGGGGGACAGTCGAACACTGAAGCTTTCTTT. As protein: CSSGGQSNTEAFF.

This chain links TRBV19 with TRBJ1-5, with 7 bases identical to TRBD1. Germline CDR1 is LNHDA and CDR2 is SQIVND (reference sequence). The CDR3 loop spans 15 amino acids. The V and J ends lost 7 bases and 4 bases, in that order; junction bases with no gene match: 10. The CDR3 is CASTPRQGGNQPQHF. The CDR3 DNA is TGTGCCAGTACCCCCCGACAGGGTGGGAATCAGCCCCAGCATTTT.

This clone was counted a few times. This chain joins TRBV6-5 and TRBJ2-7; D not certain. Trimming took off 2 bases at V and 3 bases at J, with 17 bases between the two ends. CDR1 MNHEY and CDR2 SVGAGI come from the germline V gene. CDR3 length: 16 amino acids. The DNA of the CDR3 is TGTGCCAGCAGTTACCCTTTACCCTTCAGATACTACGAGCAGTACTTC. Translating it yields CASSYPLPFRYYEQYF.

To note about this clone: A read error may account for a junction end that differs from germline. Here the CDR3 DNA reads TGTTCCAGCAGCCAGGGACAGTTCAATCAGCCCCAGCATTTT. Encoded protein: CSSSQGQFNQPQHF. The chain combines TRBV7-9 with TRBJ1-5; 7 positions match TRBD1. Looked up from germline, CDR1 is SEHNR and CDR2 is FQNEAQ (reference sequence). This CDR3 spans 14 amino acids.

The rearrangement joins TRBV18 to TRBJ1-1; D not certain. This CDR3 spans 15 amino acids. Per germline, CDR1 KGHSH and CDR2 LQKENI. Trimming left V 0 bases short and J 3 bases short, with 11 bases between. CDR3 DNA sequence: TGTGCCAGCTCACCACCATCAGTCGATTACACTGAAGCTTTCTTT. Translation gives CASSPPSVDYTEAFF.

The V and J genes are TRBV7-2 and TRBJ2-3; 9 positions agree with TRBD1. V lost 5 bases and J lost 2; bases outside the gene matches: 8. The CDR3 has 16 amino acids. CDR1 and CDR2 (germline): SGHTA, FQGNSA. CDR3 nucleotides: TGTGCCAGCAGCATCGGACAGGGGACCATCACAGATACGCAGTATTTT. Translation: CASSIGQGTITDTQYF.

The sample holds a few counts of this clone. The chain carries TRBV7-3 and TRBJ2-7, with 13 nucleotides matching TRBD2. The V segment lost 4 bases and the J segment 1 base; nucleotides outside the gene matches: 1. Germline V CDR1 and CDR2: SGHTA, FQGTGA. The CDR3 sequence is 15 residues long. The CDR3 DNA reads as TGTGCCAGCAGCTCGGGACTAGCGGGATCCTACGAGCAGTACTTC. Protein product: CASSSGLAGSYEQYF.

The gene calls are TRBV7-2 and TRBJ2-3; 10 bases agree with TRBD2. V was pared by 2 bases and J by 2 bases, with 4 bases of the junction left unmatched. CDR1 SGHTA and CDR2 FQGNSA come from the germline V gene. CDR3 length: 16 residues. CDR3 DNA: TGTGCCAGCAGCTTACAAGCGGGGGGGGTCACAGATACGCAGTATTTT. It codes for CASSLQAGGVTDTQYF.

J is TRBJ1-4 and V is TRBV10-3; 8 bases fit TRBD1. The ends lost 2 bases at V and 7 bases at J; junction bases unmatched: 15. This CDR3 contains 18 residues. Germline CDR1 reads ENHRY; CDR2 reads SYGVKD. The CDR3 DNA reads TGTGCCATCAGTGAGGGTGGGGCCACGGACAGGGTAGTTGAAAAACTGTTTTTT. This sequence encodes CAISEGGATDRVVEKLFF.

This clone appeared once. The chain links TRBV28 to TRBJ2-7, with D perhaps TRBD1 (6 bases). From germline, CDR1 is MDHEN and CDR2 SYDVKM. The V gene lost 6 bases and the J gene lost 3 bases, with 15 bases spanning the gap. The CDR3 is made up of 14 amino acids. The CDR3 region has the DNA TGTGCCAGCAGGTCAGGAGGACAGCTCTACGAGCAGTACTTC. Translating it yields CASRSGGQLYEQYF.

CDR3 protein: CASSLRGLAGAVVPYEQYF. CDR3 DNA sequence: TGTGCCAGCAGTTTAAGGGGACTAGCGGGAGCGGTGGTACCCTACGAGCAGTACTTC. The chain joins TRBV28 to TRBJ2-7; TRBD2 matches 14 bases. V was pared by 2 bases and J by 2 bases, with 11 bases of the junction left unmatched. Germline values: CDR1 MDHEN, CDR2 SYDVKM. The CDR3 length is 19 residues.

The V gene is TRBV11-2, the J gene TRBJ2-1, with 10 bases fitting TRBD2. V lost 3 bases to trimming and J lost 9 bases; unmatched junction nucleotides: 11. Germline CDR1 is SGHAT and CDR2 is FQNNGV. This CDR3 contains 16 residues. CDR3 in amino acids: CASSFNSLAGRREQFF. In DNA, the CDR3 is TGTGCCAGCAGCTTTAACTCACTAGCGGGAAGACGTGAGCAGTTCTTC.

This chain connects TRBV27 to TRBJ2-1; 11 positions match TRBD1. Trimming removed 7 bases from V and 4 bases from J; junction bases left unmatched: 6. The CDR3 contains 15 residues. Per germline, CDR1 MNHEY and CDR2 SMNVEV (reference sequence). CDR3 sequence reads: CASTRGQGGYNEQFF. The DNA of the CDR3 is TGTGCCAGCACCCGGGGACAGGGGGGATACAATGAGCAGTTCTTC.

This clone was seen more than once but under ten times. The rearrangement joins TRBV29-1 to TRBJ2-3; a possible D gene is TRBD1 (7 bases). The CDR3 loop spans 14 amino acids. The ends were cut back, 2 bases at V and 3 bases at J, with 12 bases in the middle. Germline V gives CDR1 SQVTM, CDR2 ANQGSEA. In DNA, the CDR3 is TGCAGCGTTGAACACCCAGGGGGGACAGATACGCAGTATTTT. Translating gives CSVEHPGGTDTQYF.

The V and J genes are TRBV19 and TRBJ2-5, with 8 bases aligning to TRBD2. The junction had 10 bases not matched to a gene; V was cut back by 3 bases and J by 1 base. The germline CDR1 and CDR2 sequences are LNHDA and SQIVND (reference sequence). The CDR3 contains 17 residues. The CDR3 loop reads CASSIRHAGGGQETQYF. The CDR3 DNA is TGTGCCAGTAGTATCCGTCACGCGGGAGGAGGCCAAGAGACCCAGTACTTC.

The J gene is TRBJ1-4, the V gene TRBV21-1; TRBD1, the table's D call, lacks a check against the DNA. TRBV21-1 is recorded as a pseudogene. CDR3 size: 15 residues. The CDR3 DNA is TGTGCCAGCAGCAGGGGACAGGGGACTAATGAAAAACTGTTTTTT. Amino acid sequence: CASSRGQGTNEKLFF.

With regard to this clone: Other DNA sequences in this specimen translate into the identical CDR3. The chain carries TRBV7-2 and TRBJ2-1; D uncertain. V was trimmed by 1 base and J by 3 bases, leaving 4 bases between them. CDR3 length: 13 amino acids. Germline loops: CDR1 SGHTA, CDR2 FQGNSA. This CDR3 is CASSLGSYNEQFF. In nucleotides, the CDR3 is TGTGCCAGCAGCTTAGGGAGCTACAATGAGCAGTTCTTC.

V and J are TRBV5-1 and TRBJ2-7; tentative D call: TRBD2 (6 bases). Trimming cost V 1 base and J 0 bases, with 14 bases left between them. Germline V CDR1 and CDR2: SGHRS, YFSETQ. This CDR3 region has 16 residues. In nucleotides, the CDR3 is TGCGCCAGCAGCTTGTGGGGCGGGGAAAGCTCCTACGAGCAGTACTTC. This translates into CASSLWGGESSYEQYF.

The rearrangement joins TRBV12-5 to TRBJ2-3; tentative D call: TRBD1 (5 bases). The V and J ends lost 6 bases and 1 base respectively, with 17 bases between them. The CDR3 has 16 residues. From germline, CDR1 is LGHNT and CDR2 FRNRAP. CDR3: CASGPPAGKGTDTQYF. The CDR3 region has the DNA TGTGCTAGTGGCCCCCCGGCAGGGAAGGGCACAGATACGCAGTATTTT. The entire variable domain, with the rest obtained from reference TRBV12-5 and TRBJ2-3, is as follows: DARVTQTPRHKVTEMGQEVTMRCQPILGHNTVFWYRQTMMQGLELLAYFRNRAPLDDSGMPKDRFSAEMPDATLATLKIQPSEPRDSAVYFCASGPPAGKGTDTQYFGPGTRLTVL.

The CDR3 protein is CAWSPRLAGSRHEQFF. The DNA of the CDR3 is TGTGCCTGGAGTCCACGACTAGCGGGATCCCGTCATGAGCAGTTCTTC. The V gene is TRBV30, the J gene TRBJ2-1; 11 bases map to TRBD2. V dropped 2 bases and J dropped 8; count of bases not matched to a gene: 11. CDR1 is GTSNPN and CDR2 is SVGIG in the germline V gene (reference sequence). The CDR3 is 16 amino acids.

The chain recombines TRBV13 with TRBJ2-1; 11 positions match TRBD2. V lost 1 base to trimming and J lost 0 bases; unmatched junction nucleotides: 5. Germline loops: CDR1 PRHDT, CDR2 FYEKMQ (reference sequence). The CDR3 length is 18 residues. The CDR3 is CASSLVSSGRPSYNEQFF. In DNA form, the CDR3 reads TGTGCCAGCAGCTTAGTATCTAGCGGGAGGCCCTCCTACAATGAGCAGTTCTTC.

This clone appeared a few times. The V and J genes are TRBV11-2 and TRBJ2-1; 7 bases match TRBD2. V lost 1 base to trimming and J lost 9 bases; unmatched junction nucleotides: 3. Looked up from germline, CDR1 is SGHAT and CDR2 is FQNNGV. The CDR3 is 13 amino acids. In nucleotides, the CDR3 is TGTGCCAGCAGCTTAGCGGGGAGGGGTGAGCAGTTCTTC. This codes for CASSLAGRGEQFF. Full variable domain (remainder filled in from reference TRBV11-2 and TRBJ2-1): EAGVAQSPRYKIIEKRQSVAFWCNPISGHATLYWYQQILGQGPKLLIQFQNNGVVDDSQLPKDRFSAERLKGVDSTLKIQPAKLEDSAVYLCASSLAGRGEQFFGPGTRLTVL.

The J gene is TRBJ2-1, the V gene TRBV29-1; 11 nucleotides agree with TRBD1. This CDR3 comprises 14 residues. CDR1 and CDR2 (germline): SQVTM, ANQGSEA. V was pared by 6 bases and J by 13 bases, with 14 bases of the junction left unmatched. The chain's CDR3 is CSVGGQGAKHFQFF. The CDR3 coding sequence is TGCAGCGTCGGTGGACAGGGGGCGAAGCATTTCCAGTTCTTC.

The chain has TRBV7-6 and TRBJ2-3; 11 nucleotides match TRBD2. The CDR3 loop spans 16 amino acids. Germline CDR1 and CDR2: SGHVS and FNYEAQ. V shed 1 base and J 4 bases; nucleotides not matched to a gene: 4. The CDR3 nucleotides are TGTGCCAGCAGCTTAGGGCTAGCGGGAGGATCAGATACGCAGTATTTT. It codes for CASSLGLAGGSDTQYF.

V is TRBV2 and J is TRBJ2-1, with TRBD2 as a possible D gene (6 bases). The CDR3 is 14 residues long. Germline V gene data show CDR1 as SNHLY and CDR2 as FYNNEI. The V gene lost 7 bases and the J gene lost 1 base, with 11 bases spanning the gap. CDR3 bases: TGTGCCAGCATGCAGGAGGGGTCCTACAATGAGCAGTTCTTC. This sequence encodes CASMQEGSYNEQFF.

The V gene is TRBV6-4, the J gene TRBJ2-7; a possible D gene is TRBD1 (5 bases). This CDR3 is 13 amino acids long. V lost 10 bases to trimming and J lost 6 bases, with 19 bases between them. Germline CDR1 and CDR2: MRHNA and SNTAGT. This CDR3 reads CATRQSTTAEQYF. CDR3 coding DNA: TGTGCCACCCGACAGAGCACAACGGCCGAGCAGTACTTC.

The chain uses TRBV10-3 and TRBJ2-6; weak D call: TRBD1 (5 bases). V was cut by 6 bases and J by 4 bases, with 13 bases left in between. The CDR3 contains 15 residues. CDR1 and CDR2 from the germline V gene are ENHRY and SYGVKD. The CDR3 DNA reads TGTGCCATCAGGACCGACAGACCCGGGGCCAACGTCCTGACTTTC. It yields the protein CAIRTDRPGANVLTF.